A few counts support the clone carrying this T cell receptor (beta chain). Its target is not known. The CDR3 extends over 17 amino acids. Germline V gives CDR1 SEHNR, CDR2 FQNEAQ (reference sequence). V was clipped by 4 bases and J by 1 base, with 18 bases between them. Two oligonucleotides, mixed equimolar, formed the beta constant-region primer covering TRBC1 and TRBC2. TCRdb called the UMI-ligation and nested PCR reads again in MiXCR, with one record for every CDR3 protein. In the table there are 130,000 to 150,000 distinct CDR3 sequences, about 15% of which are singletons. This specimen belongs to a study of naive and memory T cell subsets. Study-wide results and caveats: Diversity fell and Gini index rose from naive through CM, EM, EMRA.

After CD4 positive bead selection, the CD4-negative fraction gave CD8 T cells. Specimen: naive CD4+ T cells from blood. The chain joins TRBV7-9 to TRBJ2-3; no firm D call. The TCR was taken from a human donor in good health. Here the CDR3 reads CASSYRPLFPGTDTQYF. The DNA of the CDR3 is TGTGCCAGCAGCTACCGGCCCCTCTTTCCCGGCACAGATACGCAGTATTTT. The whole variable domain, filled in from reference TRBV7-9 and TRBJ2-3, reads DTGVSQNPRHKITKRGQNVTFRCDPISEHNRLYWYRQTLGQGPEFLTYFQNEAQLEKSRLLSDRFSAERPKGSFSTLEIQRTEQGDSAMYLCASSYRPLFPGTDTQYFGPGTRLTVL.